The sequence of this TCR beta chain was determined in a study of blood T cell repertoires in COVID-19. Study information: PBMCs, B-cell-depleted T cells, or T cells were the source of the cDNA or gDNA that made up the material.

Under the authors' procedure: The assay estimated nucleated cells by amplifying reference gene primers. This table comes from immunoSEQ multiplex PCR, and its TCRdb copy is limited to in-frame clones, with some not included. V, J and clone size are taken as reported in that table, and D and trimming were inferred from the DNA itself. This sample has tens of thousands of clones, with 80% to 90% found just once. This clone was recorded only once. This TCR was recovered from a woman of 80 years or more with active or convalescent COVID-19. Sequenced input: peripheral blood.

Here the CDR3 reads CASSLREGEPQHF. CDR3 nucleotides: TGTGCCAGCAGCCTAAGGGAGGGGGAGCCCCAGCATTTT. The V and J genes are TRBV4-2 and TRBJ1-5; a possible D gene is TRBD1 (6 bases). The V end lost 4 bases, the J end lost 8 bases, and 12 bases lay between the germline ends. In germline, CDR1 is LGHNA, CDR2 YNFKEQ. The CDR3 runs 13 residues.